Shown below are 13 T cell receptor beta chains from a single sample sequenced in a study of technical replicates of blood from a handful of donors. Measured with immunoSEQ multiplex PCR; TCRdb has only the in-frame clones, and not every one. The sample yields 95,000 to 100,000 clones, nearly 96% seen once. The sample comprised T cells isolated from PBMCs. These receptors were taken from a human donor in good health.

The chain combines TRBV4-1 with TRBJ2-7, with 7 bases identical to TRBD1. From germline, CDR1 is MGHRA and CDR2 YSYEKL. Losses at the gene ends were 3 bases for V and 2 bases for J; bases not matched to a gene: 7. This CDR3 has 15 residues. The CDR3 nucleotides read TGCGCCAGCAGCCACAGGACGGGACAGCCCTACGAGCAGTACTTC. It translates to CASSHRTGQPYEQYF.

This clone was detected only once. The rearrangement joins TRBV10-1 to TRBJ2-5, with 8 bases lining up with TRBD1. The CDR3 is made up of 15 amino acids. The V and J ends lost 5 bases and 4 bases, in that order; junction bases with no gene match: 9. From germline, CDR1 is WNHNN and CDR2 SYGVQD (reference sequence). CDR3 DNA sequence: TGCGCCAGCAGTAATAGCAGGGGGCCGGGAGAGACCCAGTACTTC. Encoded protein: CASSNSRGPGETQYF.

The CDR3 DNA reads as TGCGCCAGCAGCGCGACTAGCGGAAGGTCCTACAATGAGCAGTTCTTC. Protein product: CASSATSGRSYNEQFF. The rearrangement joins TRBV5-1 to TRBJ2-1; 9 bases match TRBD2. Trimming took 4 bases from V and 1 from J; bases not matched to a gene: 6. The germline gives CDR1 SGHRS, CDR2 YFSETQ. This CDR3 has 16 amino acids.

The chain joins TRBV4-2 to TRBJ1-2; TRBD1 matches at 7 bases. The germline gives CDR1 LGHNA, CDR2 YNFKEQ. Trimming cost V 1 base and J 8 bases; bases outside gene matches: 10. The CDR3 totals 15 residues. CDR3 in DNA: TGTGCCAGCAGCCAAGTCCAGACAGGGAATAACGGCTACACCTTC. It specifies CASSQVQTGNNGYTF.

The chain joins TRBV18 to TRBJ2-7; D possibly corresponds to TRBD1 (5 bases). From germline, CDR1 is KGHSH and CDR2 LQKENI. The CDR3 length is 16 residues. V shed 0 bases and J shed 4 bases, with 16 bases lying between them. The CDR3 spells CASSPPRGKSIYEQYF. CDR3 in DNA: TGTGCCAGCTCACCACCTAGGGGAAAATCGATTTACGAGCAGTACTTC. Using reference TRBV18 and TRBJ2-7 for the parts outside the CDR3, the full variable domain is NAGVMQNPRHLVRRRGQEARLRCSPMKGHSHVYWYRQLPEEGLKFMVYLQKENIIDESGMPKERFSAEFPKEGPSILRIQQVVRGDSAAYFCASSPPRGKSIYEQYFGPGTRLTVT.

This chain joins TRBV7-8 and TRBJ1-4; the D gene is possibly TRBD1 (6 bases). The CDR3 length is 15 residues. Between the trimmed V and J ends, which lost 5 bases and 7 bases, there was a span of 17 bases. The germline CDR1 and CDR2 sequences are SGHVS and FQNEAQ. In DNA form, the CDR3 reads TGTGCCAGCAGCCTCACAGGGAGGGGTAGTGAAAAACTGTTTTTT. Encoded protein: CASSLTGRGSEKLFF.

The CDR3 DNA reads TGCGCCAGCAGCCAAGTACCGGGCTACGAGCAGTACTTC. Its translation: CASSQVPGYEQYF. The V and J genes are TRBV4-1 and TRBJ2-7; D is undetermined. In germline, CDR1 is MGHRA, CDR2 YSYEKL. The V end lost 1 base, the J end lost 3 bases, and 7 bases lay between the germline ends. The CDR3 spans 13 residues.

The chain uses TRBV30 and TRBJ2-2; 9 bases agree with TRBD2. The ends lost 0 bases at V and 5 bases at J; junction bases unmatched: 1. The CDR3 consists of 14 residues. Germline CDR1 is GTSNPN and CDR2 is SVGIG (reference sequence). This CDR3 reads CAWSVGLATGELFF. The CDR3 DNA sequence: TGTGCCTGGAGTGTAGGACTAGCGACCGGGGAGCTGTTTTTT. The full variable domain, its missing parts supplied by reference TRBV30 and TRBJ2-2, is SQTIHQWPATLVQPVGSPLSLECTVEGTSNPNLYWYRQAAGRGLQLLFYSVGIGQISSEVPQNLSASRPQDRQFILSSKKLLLSDSGFYLCAWSVGLATGELFFGEGSRLTVL.

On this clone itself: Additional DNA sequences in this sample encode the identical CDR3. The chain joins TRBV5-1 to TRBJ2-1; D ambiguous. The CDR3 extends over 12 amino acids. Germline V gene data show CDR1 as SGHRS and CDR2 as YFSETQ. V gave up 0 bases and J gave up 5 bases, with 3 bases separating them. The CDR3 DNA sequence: TGCGCCAGCAGCTTGGCTGACAATGAGCAGTTCTTC. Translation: CASSLADNEQFF.

CDR3 protein: CASSPQGYAGELFF. In DNA, the CDR3 is TGTGCCAGCTCACCTCAGGGGTATGCCGGGGAGCTGTTTTTT. The V gene is TRBV18, the J gene TRBJ2-2, with a weak D call TRBD1 (6 bases). CDR3 length equals 14 residues. Trimming cost V 3 bases and J 6 bases, with 11 bases left between them. Germline V gives CDR1 KGHSH, CDR2 LQKENI.

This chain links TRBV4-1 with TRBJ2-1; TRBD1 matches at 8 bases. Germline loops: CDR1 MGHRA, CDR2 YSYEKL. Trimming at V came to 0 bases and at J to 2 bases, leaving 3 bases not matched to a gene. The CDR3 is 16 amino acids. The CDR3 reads CASSQETGATYNEQFF. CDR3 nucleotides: TGCGCCAGCAGCCAAGAGACAGGGGCAACCTACAATGAGCAGTTCTTC.

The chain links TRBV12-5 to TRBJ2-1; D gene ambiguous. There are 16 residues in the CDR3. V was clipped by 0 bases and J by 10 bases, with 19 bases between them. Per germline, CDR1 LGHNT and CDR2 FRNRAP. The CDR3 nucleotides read TGTGCTAGTGGTTTGGTACTTCCCGGAGTTATCCGCGAGCAGTTCTTC. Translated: CASGLVLPGVIREQFF.

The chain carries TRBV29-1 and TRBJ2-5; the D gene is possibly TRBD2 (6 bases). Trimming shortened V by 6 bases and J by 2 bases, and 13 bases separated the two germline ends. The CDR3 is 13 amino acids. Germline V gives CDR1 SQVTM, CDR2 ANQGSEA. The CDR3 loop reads CSVPGTFQETQYF. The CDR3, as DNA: TGCAGCGTCCCCGGGACTTTTCAAGAGACCCAGTACTTC.